The 15 T cell receptor beta chains presented below share a single source sample, sequenced in a study of shared clonotypes between healthy human individuals. Clones were read by immunoSEQ multiplex PCR, and TCRdb kept only the in-frame ones, dropping some. The table has about 480,000 clones, roughly 85% seen once; the top ten hold 12%. The sequencing input was PBMCs. These TCRs come from a middle-aged woman in good health. Some clones in this sample may be carry-over from other donors' samples.

The rearrangement links TRBV14 to TRBJ2-7; 12 bases agree with TRBD2. CDR3 length: 15 amino acids. With 2 bases clipped from V and 3 bases from J, the junction kept 2 bases outside the gene matches. The germline gives CDR1 SGHDN, CDR2 FVKESK. The CDR3 nucleotides are TGTGCCAGCAGCCAACGGACTAGCGGGATCTACGAGCAGTACTTC. Encoded protein: CASSQRTSGIYEQYF. The variable domain in full, with the rest retrieved from reference TRBV14 and TRBJ2-7, is EAGVTQFPSHSVIEKGQTVTLRCDPISGHDNLYWYRRVMGKEIKFLLHFVKESKQDESGMPNNRFLAERTGGTYSTLKVQPAELEDSGVYFCASSQRTSGIYEQYFGPGTRLTVT.

This clone was seen only once. This sequence joins TRBV6-4 and TRBJ2-7, with D perhaps TRBD2 (6 bases). The length of the CDR3 is 16 residues. Germline lookup yields CDR1 MRHNA and CDR2 SNTAGT. Deletions cut 3 bases from V and 0 bases from J, with 15 bases between. In nucleotides, the CDR3 is TGTGCCAGCAGTGAAGATAGCGGAACTACCTCCTACGAGCAGTACTTC. Its translation: CASSEDSGTTSYEQYF.

This sequence joins TRBV28 and TRBJ2-5; D is ambiguous. Per germline, CDR1 MDHEN and CDR2 SYDVKM. The CDR3 is 13 amino acids. V was clipped by 4 bases and J by 1 base, with 7 bases between them. CDR3 residues: CASSSRVQETQYF. For the CDR3, the DNA is TGTGCCAGCAGTTCCCGGGTCCAAGAGACCCAGTACTTC.

The chain links TRBV6-5 to TRBJ1-4; D remains ambiguous. This CDR3 has 14 amino acids. The germline V gene has CDR1 MNHEY and CDR2 SVGAGI. V was cut by 8 bases and J by 7 bases, with 17 bases left in between. The CDR3 DNA reads TGTGCCAGCTGCCTCGGAGGCAGTCCTGAAAAACTGTTTTTT. Translating gives CASCLGGSPEKLFF.

The chain carries TRBV6-1 and TRBJ1-5; TRBD1 matches 8 bases. V gave up 6 bases and J gave up 3 bases; unmatched junction bases: 7. Germline-derived CDR1 and CDR2 are MNHNS and SASEGT. The CDR3 length is 15 residues. The CDR3: CASRIGTGNNQPQHF. CDR3 in DNA: TGTGCCAGCAGGATCGGGACAGGCAACAATCAGCCCCAGCATTTT.

This chain joins TRBV15 and TRBJ1-1; 8 nucleotides match TRBD1. Germline V gene data show CDR1 as LNHNV and CDR2 as YYDKDF (reference sequence). The CDR3 is 13 residues long. Trimming at V came to 9 bases and at J to 0 bases, leaving 3 bases not matched to a gene. The CDR3 nucleotides read TGTGCCACGGGGGGACAGGTGAACACTGAAGCTTTCTTT. Translated, it gives CATGGQVNTEAFF.

The rearrangement joins TRBV5-5 to TRBJ2-5; no firm D call. V was clipped by 2 bases and J by 2 bases, with 1 base between them. Looked up from germline, CDR1 is SGHKS and CDR2 is YYEKEE (reference sequence). There are 11 residues in the CDR3. CDR3 sequence: CASSFQETQYF. Here the CDR3 DNA reads TGTGCCAGCAGCTTTCAAGAGACCCAGTACTTC.

The rearrangement links TRBV7-8 to TRBJ2-1, with 7 bases lining up with TRBD2. V lost 1 base to trimming and J lost 4 bases; unmatched junction nucleotides: 4. CDR3 length: 15 residues. Germline-derived CDR1 and CDR2 are SGHVS and FQNEAQ. In DNA form, the CDR3 reads TGTGCCAGCAGCTTAGGAGCGGGATGGTACAATGAGCAGTTCTTC. Amino acids: CASSLGAGWYNEQFF.

This clone was counted a single time. This chain connects TRBV7-9 to TRBJ2-7, with D possibly being TRBD1 or TRBD2 (5 bases each). The CDR3 sequence is 12 residues long. V was clipped by 1 base and J by 6 bases, with 7 bases between them. CDR1 and CDR2 (germline): SEHNR, FQNEAQ (reference sequence). The CDR3 bases are TGTGCCAGCAGCTTAGAGGGGAGCGAGCAGTACTTC. Its protein product is CASSLEGSEQYF. The full variable domain, its missing parts supplied by reference TRBV7-9 and TRBJ2-7, is DTGVSQNPRHKITKRGQNVTFRCDPISEHNRLYWYRQTLGQGPEFLTYFQNEAQLEKSRLLSDRFSAERPKGSFSTLEIQRTEQGDSAMYLCASSLEGSEQYFGPGTRLTVT.

The chain uses TRBV18 and TRBJ2-7, with 7 bases aligning to TRBD1. The CDR3 totals 15 residues. Germline-derived CDR1 and CDR2 are KGHSH and LQKENI. The J segment lost 0 bases and the V segment lost 5 bases, leaving 7 bases of the junction unmatched. The CDR3 DNA is TGTGCCAGCTCAACCCGACAGGGTAGCTCCTACGAGCAGTACTTC. It codes for CASSTRQGSSYEQYF. Variable domain in full (rest from reference TRBV18 and TRBJ2-7): NAGVMQNPRHLVRRRGQEARLRCSPMKGHSHVYWYRQLPEEGLKFMVYLQKENIIDESGMPKERFSAEFPKEGPSILRIQQVVRGDSAAYFCASSTRQGSSYEQYFGPGTRLTVT.

The table lists this clone with a few counts. The chain couples TRBV6-6 to TRBJ1-1, with 9 bases aligning to TRBD1. Per germline, CDR1 MNHNY and CDR2 SVGAGI (reference sequence). Trimming cost V 5 bases and J 1 base; bases outside gene matches: 5. The CDR3 has 15 residues. The CDR3 sequence: CASSQQTGGNTEAFF. In DNA, the CDR3 is TGTGCCAGCAGTCAACAGACAGGGGGGAACACTGAAGCTTTCTTT.

This clone was detected once. The V call is TRBV28, the J call TRBJ2-4; TRBD1 agrees at 7 bases. Germline CDR1 reads MDHEN; CDR2 reads SYDVKM. The V and J ends lost 6 bases and 3 bases, in that order; junction bases with no gene match: 11. This CDR3 spans 16 amino acids. DNA of the CDR3: TGTGCCAGCAGACACAGGGGACCCTTAGGCAAAAACATTCAGTACTTC. It codes for CASRHRGPLGKNIQYF.

This chain links TRBV27 with TRBJ1-2; 7 nucleotides agree with TRBD1. The CDR3 loop spans 16 amino acids. In germline, CDR1 is MNHEY, CDR2 SMNVEV (reference sequence). The junction had 6 bases not matched to a gene; V was cut back by 2 bases and J by 0 bases. CDR3 sequence reads: CASSLNRGSTNYGYTF. DNA of the CDR3: TGTGCCAGCAGTTTAAACAGGGGCTCGACTAACTATGGCTACACCTTC.

The rearrangement uses TRBV28 and TRBJ2-7; D is unclear. The CDR3 consists of 12 residues. Trimming cost V 8 bases and J 0 bases, with 8 bases left between them. CDR1 MDHEN and CDR2 SYDVKM come from the germline V gene. CDR3 protein: CASAISSYEQYF. CDR3 in DNA: TGTGCCAGCGCAATTAGCTCCTACGAGCAGTACTTC.

V and J are TRBV28 and TRBJ1-5, with a tentative D call TRBD1 (5 bases). Germline values: CDR1 MDHEN, CDR2 SYDVKM. The V end lost 5 bases, the J end lost 5 bases, and 16 bases lay between the germline ends. This CDR3 is built from 15 residues. CDR3 nucleotide sequence: TGTGCCAGCAGTCCCACTTTGGGGACCTATCAGCCCCAGCATTTT. Residues: CASSPTLGTYQPQHF.